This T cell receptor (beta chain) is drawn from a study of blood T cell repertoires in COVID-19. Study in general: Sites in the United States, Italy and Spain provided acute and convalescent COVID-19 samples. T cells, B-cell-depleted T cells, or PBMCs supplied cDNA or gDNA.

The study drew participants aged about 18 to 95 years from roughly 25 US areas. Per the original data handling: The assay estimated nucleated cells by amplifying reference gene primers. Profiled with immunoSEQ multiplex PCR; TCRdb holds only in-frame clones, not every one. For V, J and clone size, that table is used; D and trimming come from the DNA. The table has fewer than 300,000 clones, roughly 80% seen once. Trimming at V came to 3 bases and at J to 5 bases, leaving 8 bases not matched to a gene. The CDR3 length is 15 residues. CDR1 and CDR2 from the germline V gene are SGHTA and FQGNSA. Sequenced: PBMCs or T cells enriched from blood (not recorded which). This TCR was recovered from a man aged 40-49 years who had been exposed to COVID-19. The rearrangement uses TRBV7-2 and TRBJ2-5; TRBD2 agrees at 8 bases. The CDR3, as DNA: TGTGCCAGCAGCTTCGCGGGAGGTAGTTCGGAGACCCAGTACTTC. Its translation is CASSFAGGSSETQYF.